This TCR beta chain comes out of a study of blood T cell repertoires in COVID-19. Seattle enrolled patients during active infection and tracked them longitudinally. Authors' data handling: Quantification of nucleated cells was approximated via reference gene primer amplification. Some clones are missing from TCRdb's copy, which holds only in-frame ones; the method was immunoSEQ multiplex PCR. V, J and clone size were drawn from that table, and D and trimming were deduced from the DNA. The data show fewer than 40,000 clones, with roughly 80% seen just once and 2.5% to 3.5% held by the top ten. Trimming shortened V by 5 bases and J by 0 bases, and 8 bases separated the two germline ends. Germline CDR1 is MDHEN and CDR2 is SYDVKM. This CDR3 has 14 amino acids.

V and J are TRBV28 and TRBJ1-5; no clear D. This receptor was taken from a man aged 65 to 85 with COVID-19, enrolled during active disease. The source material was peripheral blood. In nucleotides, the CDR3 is TGTGCCAGCAGTACTCCAAGTAGCAATCAGCCCCAGCATTTT. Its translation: CASSTPSSNQPQHF.